This entry is about one TCR beta chain. The data are from a study of blood T cell repertoires in COVID-19. The overall study: Both acute and convalescent COVID-19 samples were obtained from the United States, Italy and Spain.

V gave up 2 bases and J gave up 4 bases, with 11 bases separating them. CDR1 and CDR2 from the germline V gene are MNHEY and SVGAGI. The CDR3 totals 15 residues. Per the study methods: Amplification of reference gene primers provided the estimated nucleated cell counts. The assay was immunoSEQ multiplex PCR, and TCRdb's table has in-frame clones only and misses some. V and J calls and clone size are copied from that table; D and trimming were computed from the DNA. The sample holds roughly 220,000 clones, 80% to 85% seen once. The chain has TRBV6-5 and TRBJ1-4; D might be TRBD1 (5 bases). This TCR was sampled from a woman aged 55 to 70 who had recovered from COVID-19. The sequencing input was peripheral blood. In nucleotides, the CDR3 is TGTGCCAGCAGTTACGGTTGGCAGGGTAATGAAAAACTGTTTTTT. It translates to CASSYGWQGNEKLFF.